The rows below give T cell receptor beta chains drawn from one sample of a study of blood T cell repertoires in COVID-19. The protocol was immunoSEQ multiplex PCR, while the TCRdb copy is restricted to in-frame clones and leaves out a portion. Among 330,000 or so clones listed, about 90% were seen once. Sequencing was performed on PBMCs or T cells enriched from blood (not recorded which). These receptors were taken from a woman aged 30 to 39 who had been exposed to COVID-19. CDR3s include the opening cysteine and the closing phenylalanine or tryptophan. The D gene is left open where the match is weak. Clone size appears in some rows only: once, few, many, or a class for an expanded clone.

abundance: NA; d_gene: TRBD1; j_gene: TRBJ2-2; v_gene: TRBV19; CDR3nt: TGTGCCAGTAGGGGGGACAGCGCGAACACCGGGGAGCTGTTTTTT; CDR3aa: CASRGDSANTGELFF
abundance: few; d_gene: TRBD2; j_gene: TRBJ2-5; v_gene: TRBV9; CDR3nt: TGTGCCAGCAGCGTAGGGACTAGCGGGAGGGTGGCAGAGACCCAGTACTTC; CDR3aa: CASSVGTSGRVAETQYF
abundance: NA; d_gene: TRBD2; j_gene: TRBJ2-3; v_gene: TRBV5-1; CDR3nt: TGCGCCAGCAGCTTGGAGGGGTCTAGCGGATTTAGCACAGATACGCAGTATTTT; CDR3aa: CASSLEGSSGFSTDTQYF
abundance: NA; d_gene: TRBD1; j_gene: TRBJ1-2; v_gene: TRBV5-6; CDR3nt: TGTGCCAGCAGCCCGGGGACAGCCGATAACTATGGCTACACCTTC; CDR3aa: CASSPGTADNYGYTF
abundance: NA; d_gene: TRBD1; j_gene: TRBJ1-6; v_gene: TRBV19; CDR3nt: TGTGCCAGTAGGCCTGACAGGGCAGTGAATTCACCCCTCCACTTT; CDR3aa: CASRPDRAVNSPLHF
abundance: NA; d_gene: NA; j_gene: TRBJ2-3; v_gene: TRBV28; CDR3nt: TGTGCCAGCAGTTCTCCTTCCTTTAGTCTCGCAGATACGCAGTATTTT; CDR3aa: CASSSPSFSLADTQYF
abundance: NA; d_gene: NA; j_gene: TRBJ1-1; v_gene: TRBV28; CDR3nt: TGTGCCAGCAGTTTATCTGGGGGCAGGTACACTGAAGCTTTCTTT; CDR3aa: CASSLSGGRYTEAFF
abundance: NA; d_gene: NA; j_gene: TRBJ2-1; v_gene: TRBV5-1; CDR3nt: TGCGCCAGCAGCTTGGCGGACTCTTTGGGTACTGGTGAGCAGTTCTTC; CDR3aa: CASSLADSLGTGEQFF
abundance: NA; d_gene: TRBD1; j_gene: TRBJ1-6; v_gene: TRBV29-1; CDR3nt: TGCAGCGTACGGACAGGGGACAGCTCCTATAATTCACCCCTCCACTTT; CDR3aa: CSVRTGDSSYNSPLHF
abundance: NA; d_gene: TRBD1; j_gene: TRBJ2-1; v_gene: TRBV28; CDR3nt: TGTGCCAGCAGTCCTTTCGGTTTGACAGGGGTCGGGATTACCTACAATGAGCAGTTCTTC; CDR3aa: CASSPFGLTGVGITYNEQFF
abundance: NA; d_gene: TRBD1; j_gene: TRBJ1-6; v_gene: TRBV7-6; CDR3nt: TGTGCCAGCAGCTTAGCACAGGGGGCGACTAATTCACCCCTCCACTTT; CDR3aa: CASSLAQGATNSPLHF
abundance: NA; d_gene: TRBD2; j_gene: TRBJ2-7; v_gene: TRBV19; CDR3nt: TGTGCCAGTAGTATAGGGCTAGCGGGCTCCTACGAGCAGTACTTC; CDR3aa: CASSIGLAGSYEQYF
abundance: few; d_gene: NA; j_gene: TRBJ2-3; v_gene: TRBV6-5; CDR3nt: TGTGCCAGCAGTTACTCGGAGCCCGGACTAATAAATACGCAGTATTTT; CDR3aa: CASSYSEPGLINTQYF
abundance: NA; d_gene: TRBD1; j_gene: TRBJ2-2; v_gene: TRBV7-9; CDR3nt: TGTGCCAGCAGCTTGGGGGACAGGGAATTCCGCGGGGAGCTGTTTTTT; CDR3aa: CASSLGDREFRGELFF
abundance: NA; d_gene: TRBD1; j_gene: TRBJ2-7; v_gene: TRBV18; CDR3nt: TGTGCCAGCTCACCAAGCATACCCGACAGGGCCTACGAGCAGTACTTC; CDR3aa: CASSPSIPDRAYEQYF
abundance: NA; d_gene: TRBD1; j_gene: TRBJ1-2; v_gene: TRBV28; CDR3nt: TGTGCCAGCAGTTCACGGCCGACAGGGTATGGCTACACCTTC; CDR3aa: CASSSRPTGYGYTF
abundance: NA; d_gene: TRBD2; j_gene: TRBJ2-4; v_gene: TRBV28; CDR3nt: TGTGCCAGCAGCCTAGGGGGCCTAGCGGGAGGCCACTCGTTC; CDR3aa: CASSLGGLAGGHSF
abundance: NA; d_gene: TRBD2; j_gene: TRBJ2-3; v_gene: TRBV2; CDR3nt: TGTGCCAGCAGCGAATCGAGCGGGACTAGCACAGATACGCAGTATTTT; CDR3aa: CASSESSGTSTDTQYF
abundance: NA; d_gene: TRBD2; j_gene: TRBJ2-7; v_gene: TRBV7-6; CDR3nt: TGTGCCAGCAGCTCAAGGGCCCCGGGGTTGGCTAGCGGGAGCTCCGAGCAGTACTTC; CDR3aa: CASSSRAPGLASGSSEQYF
abundance: NA; d_gene: TRBD1; j_gene: TRBJ2-7; v_gene: TRBV29-1; CDR3nt: TGCAGCGTTGGGAGGACAGGGGCGTGGGAGCAGTACTTC; CDR3aa: CSVGRTGAWEQYF
abundance: few; d_gene: NA; j_gene: TRBJ1-1; v_gene: TRBV11-3; CDR3nt: TGTGCCAGCAGCTTACTGGCCGGGGGGAACACTGAAGCTTTCTTT; CDR3aa: CASSLLAGGNTEAFF
abundance: NA; d_gene: NA; j_gene: TRBJ1-2; v_gene: TRBV6-5; CDR3nt: TGTGCCAGCTCAAGGGGGGGTCACGCTGGCTACACCTTC; CDR3aa: CASSRGGHAGYTF
abundance: NA; d_gene: NA; j_gene: TRBJ1-2; v_gene: TRBV19; CDR3nt: TGTGCCAGTACCCCAGGGAGGGCCCTTGGCTATGGCTACACCTTC; CDR3aa: CASTPGRALGYGYTF
abundance: NA; d_gene: TRBD2; j_gene: TRBJ2-7; v_gene: TRBV19; CDR3nt: TGTGCCAGTAGTGCCCGTGAGTTTGCGGGAGTAACCTACGAGCAGTACTTC; CDR3aa: CASSAREFAGVTYEQYF